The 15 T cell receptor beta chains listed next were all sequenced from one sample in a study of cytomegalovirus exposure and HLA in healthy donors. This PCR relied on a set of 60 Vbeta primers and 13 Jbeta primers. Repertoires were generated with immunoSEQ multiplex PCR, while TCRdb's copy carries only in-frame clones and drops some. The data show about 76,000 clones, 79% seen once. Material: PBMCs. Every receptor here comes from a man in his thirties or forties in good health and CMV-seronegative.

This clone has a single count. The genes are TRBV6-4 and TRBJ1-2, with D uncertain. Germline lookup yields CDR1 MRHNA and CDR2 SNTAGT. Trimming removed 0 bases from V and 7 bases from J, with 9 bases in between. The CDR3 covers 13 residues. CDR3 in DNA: TGTGCCAGCAGTGACTCGTCCCAGTCTGGCTACACCTTC. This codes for CASSDSSQSGYTF.

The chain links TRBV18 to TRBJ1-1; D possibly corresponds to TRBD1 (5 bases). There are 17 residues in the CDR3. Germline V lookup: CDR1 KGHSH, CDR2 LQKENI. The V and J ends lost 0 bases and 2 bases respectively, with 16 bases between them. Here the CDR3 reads CASSPPMGGDFNTEAFF. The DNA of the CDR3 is TGTGCCAGCTCACCACCCATGGGGGGTGATTTCAACACTGAAGCTTTCTTT. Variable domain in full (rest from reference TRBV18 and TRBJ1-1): NAGVMQNPRHLVRRRGQEARLRCSPMKGHSHVYWYRQLPEEGLKFMVYLQKENIIDESGMPKERFSAEFPKEGPSILRIQQVVRGDSAAYFCASSPPMGGDFNTEAFFGQGTRLTVV.

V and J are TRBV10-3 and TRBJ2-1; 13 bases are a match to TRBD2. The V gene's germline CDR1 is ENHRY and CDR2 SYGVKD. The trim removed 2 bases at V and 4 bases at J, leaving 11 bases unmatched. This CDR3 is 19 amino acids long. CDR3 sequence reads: CAISERTSGRAGSYNEQFF. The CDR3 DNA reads TGTGCCATCAGTGAGCGTACTAGCGGGAGGGCCGGATCTTACAATGAGCAGTTCTTC.

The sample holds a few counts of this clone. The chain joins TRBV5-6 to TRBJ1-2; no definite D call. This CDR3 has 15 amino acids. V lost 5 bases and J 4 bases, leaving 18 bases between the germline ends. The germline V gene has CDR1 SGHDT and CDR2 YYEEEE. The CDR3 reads CASSPPDSRAYGYTF. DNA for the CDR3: TGTGCCAGCAGTCCACCGGACTCTCGGGCCTATGGCTACACCTTC.

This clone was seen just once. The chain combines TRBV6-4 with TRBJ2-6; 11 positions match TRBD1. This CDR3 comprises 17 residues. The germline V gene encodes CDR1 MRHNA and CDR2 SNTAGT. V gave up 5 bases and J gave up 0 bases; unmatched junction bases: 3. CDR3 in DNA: TGTGCCAGCAGTCCCGGGACAGGGGGCTCTGGGGCCAACGTCCTGACTTTC. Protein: CASSPGTGGSGANVLTF.

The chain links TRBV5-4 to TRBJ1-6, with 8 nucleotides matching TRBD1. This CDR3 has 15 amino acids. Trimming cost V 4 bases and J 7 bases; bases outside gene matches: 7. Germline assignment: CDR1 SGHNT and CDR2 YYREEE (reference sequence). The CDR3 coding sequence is TGTGCCAGCAGCGCCCGGGACAGGAGGAATTCACCCCTCCACTTT. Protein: CASSARDRRNSPLHF.

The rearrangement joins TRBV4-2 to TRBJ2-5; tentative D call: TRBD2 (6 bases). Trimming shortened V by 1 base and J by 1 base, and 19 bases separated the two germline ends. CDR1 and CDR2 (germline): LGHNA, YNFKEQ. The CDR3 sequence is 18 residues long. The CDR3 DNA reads TGTGCCAGCAGCCAAGCCGGAACTAGCCGGCAGGGCCAAGAGACCCAGTACTTC. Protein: CASSQAGTSRQGQETQYF.

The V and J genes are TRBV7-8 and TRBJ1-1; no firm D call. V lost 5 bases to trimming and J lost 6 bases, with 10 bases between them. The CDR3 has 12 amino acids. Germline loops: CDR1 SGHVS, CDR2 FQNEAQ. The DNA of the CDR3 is TGTGCCAGCAGCCGAAACAGAGCTGAAGCTTTCTTT. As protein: CASSRNRAEAFF. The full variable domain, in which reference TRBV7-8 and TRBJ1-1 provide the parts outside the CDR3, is GAGVSQSPRYKVAKRGQDVALRCDPISGHVSLFWYQQALGQGPEFLTYFQNEAQLDKSGLPSDRFFAERPEGSVSTLKIQRTQQEDSAVYLCASSRNRAEAFFGQGTRLTVV.

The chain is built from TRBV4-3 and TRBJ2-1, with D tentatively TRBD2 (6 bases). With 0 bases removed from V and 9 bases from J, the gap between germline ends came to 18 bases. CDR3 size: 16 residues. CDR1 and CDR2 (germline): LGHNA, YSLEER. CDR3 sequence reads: CASSQEPGQNGGEQFF. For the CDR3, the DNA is TGCGCCAGCAGCCAAGAACCCGGACAAAACGGGGGTGAGCAGTTCTTC.

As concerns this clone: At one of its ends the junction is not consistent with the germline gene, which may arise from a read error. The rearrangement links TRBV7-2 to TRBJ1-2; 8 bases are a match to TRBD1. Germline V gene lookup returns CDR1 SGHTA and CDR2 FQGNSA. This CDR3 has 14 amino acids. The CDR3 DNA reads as TGTGCCAGCAGCTTAGCCAGACAGGGGAGTGGCTACATCTTC. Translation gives CASSLARQGSGYIF.

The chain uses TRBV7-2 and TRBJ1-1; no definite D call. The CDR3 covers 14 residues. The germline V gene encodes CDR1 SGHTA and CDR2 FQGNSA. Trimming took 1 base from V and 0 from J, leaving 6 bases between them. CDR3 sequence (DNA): TGTGCCAGCAGCTTAGGGCAACTGAACACTGAAGCTTTCTTT. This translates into CASSLGQLNTEAFF. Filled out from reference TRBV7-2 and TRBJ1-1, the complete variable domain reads GAGVSQSPSNKVTEKGKDVELRCDPISGHTALYWYRQSLGQGLEFLIYFQGNSAPDKSGLPSDRFSAERTGGSVSTLTIQRTQQEDSAVYLCASSLGQLNTEAFFGQGTRLTVV.

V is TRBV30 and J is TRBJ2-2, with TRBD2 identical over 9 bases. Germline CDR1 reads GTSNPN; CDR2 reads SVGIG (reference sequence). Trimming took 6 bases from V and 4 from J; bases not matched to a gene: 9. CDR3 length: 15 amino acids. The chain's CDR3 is CACFRLAGVTGELFF. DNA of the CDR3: TGTGCCTGCTTCCGTTTAGCGGGGGTCACCGGGGAGCTGTTTTTT.

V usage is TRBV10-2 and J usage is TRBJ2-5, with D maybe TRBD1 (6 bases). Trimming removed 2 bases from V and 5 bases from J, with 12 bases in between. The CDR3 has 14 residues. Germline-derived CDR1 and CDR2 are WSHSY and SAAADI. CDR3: CASSEDRRGETQYF. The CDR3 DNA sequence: TGCGCCAGCAGTGAGGACAGGCGAGGCGAGACCCAGTACTTC.

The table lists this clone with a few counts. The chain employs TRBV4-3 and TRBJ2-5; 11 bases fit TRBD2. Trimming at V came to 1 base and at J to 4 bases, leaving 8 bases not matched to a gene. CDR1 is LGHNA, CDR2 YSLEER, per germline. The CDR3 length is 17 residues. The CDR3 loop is CASSQGPLTSGRETQYF. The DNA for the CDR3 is TGCGCCAGCAGCCAAGGACCGCTCACTAGCGGGAGAGAGACCCAGTACTTC.

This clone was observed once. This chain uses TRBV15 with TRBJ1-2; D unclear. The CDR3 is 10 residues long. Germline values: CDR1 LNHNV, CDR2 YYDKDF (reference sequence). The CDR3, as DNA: TGTGCGGGGAGGGTCTGTGGCTACACCTTC. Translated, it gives CAGRVCGYTF.